The 27 T cell receptor beta chains below come from one sample, sequenced in a study of regulatory T cells in long-lasting Graves disease. The sample's time point: newly diagnosed GD, antithyroid drugs for less than 3 months. PBMC-derived RNA was used for the TCR library. Arm-PCR of CDR3 regions and iRepertoire HTBI primers were used to build TCR beta libraries. TCRdb itself ran the multiplex PCR reads through MiXCR, one entry per CDR3 protein. The table has roughly 320,000 distinct CDR3 sequences, about a sixth seen once. These data were also reused for a study on T cells in Graves' hyperthyroidism and ophthalmopathy.

The source was peripheral blood mononuclear cells (PBMCs), collected at new diagnosis, from a patient treated with antithyroid drugs. The receptors come from a man in his forties or fifties with Graves disease.

This clonotype was picked up many times. The gene calls are TRBV6-1 and TRBJ1-2; D unclear. Per the germline V gene, CDR1 is MNHNS and CDR2 is SASEGT. V lost 2 bases to trimming and J lost 7 bases, with 14 bases between them. CDR3 length equals 14 residues. The CDR3 sequence: CASSEFMGLSGYTF. CDR3 nucleotides: TGTGCCAGCAGTGAATTTATGGGGTTGTCTGGCTACACCTTC.

The chain employs TRBV27 and TRBJ2-1; 9 nucleotides match TRBD1. The V gene's germline CDR1 is MNHEY and CDR2 SMNVEV (reference sequence). This CDR3 is built from 15 residues. V lost 5 bases and J lost 10; bases outside the gene matches: 12. Here the CDR3 DNA reads TGTGCCAGCAGTACTCGACAGGGGGGGAGGAGAGAGCAGTTCTTC. This translates into CASSTRQGGRREQFF.

There are many counts of this clonotype. V and J are TRBV5-6 and TRBJ2-7; no definite D call. CDR3 length equals 13 residues. Per the germline V gene, CDR1 is SGHDT and CDR2 is YYEEEE. The germline V and J ends were trimmed by 4 bases and 2 bases, with 10 bases remaining between them. The CDR3 spells CASSLYGTYEQYF. The CDR3 nucleotides read TGTGCCAGCAGCCTTTACGGAACCTACGAGCAGTACTTC.

This clonotype was seen repeatedly, ten times or more. V is TRBV9 and J is TRBJ2-1, with D perhaps matching TRBD1 or TRBD2 (6 bases each). The germline V gene encodes CDR1 SGDLS and CDR2 YYNGEE. The CDR3 has 14 residues. Trimming took 0 bases from V and 7 from J, leaving 11 bases between them. The CDR3 DNA follows: TGTGCCAGCAGCGTAGGGGGGGCGGGGAATGAGCAGTTCTTC. This encodes CASSVGGAGNEQFF.

This chain joins TRBV5-4 and TRBJ1-1, with D perhaps matching TRBD1 (5 bases). The germline V gene has CDR1 SGHNT and CDR2 YYREEE (reference sequence). This CDR3 is 17 amino acids long. Trimming removed 3 bases from V and 0 bases from J, with 18 bases in between. The CDR3 DNA reads as TGTGCCAGCAGCTCCCCGCGGGGGGAAGGTATGAACACTGAAGCTTTCTTT. Translated: CASSSPRGEGMNTEAFF.

In its sample, this clonotype was seen many times. The rearrangement joins TRBV25-1 to TRBJ2-7; 8 bases agree with TRBD1. Germline CDR1 is MGHDK and CDR2 is SYGVNS. This CDR3 is 15 amino acids long. V shed 6 bases and J 3 bases; nucleotides not matched to a gene: 10. The chain's CDR3 is CASSPATGANYEQYF. The CDR3 nucleotides read TGTGCCAGCAGCCCTGCGACAGGGGCAAACTACGAGCAGTACTTC.

This clonotype was seen ten or more times. The CDR3 DNA reads TGTGCCAGCAGCTACAGGGGTTTGGACGGGGAGCTGTTTTTT. It translates to CASSYRGLDGELFF. This chain links TRBV11-2 with TRBJ2-2; 7 positions match TRBD1. The CDR3 sequence is 14 residues long. Germline CDR1 and CDR2: SGHAT and FQNNGV. The trim removed 4 bases at V and 7 bases at J, leaving 6 bases unmatched.

This clonotype showed up many times. This chain joins TRBV6-5 and TRBJ2-2; the match to TRBD1 covers 10 bases. The CDR3 spans 17 residues. Looked up from germline, CDR1 is MNHEY and CDR2 is SVGAGI. Unmatched junction bases numbered 7, after V lost 2 bases and J lost 4 bases. The CDR3 nucleotides are TGTGCCAGCAGTTACGGCCCGGGACAGGGGACCACCGGGGAGCTGTTTTTT. Encoded protein: CASSYGPGQGTTGELFF.

This clonotype has a handful of counts. The chain is built from TRBV4-3 and TRBJ2-7; tentatively, D is TRBD1 (6 bases). Germline V gene data show CDR1 as LGHNA and CDR2 as YSLEER. V lost 1 base and J 6 bases, leaving 10 bases between the germline ends. The CDR3 sequence is 13 residues long. CDR3 protein: CASSQARDTEQYF. The CDR3 DNA sequence: TGCGCCAGCAGCCAAGCTAGGGACACCGAGCAGTACTTC.

This clonotype appeared many times. The chain links TRBV13 to TRBJ1-1; D unresolved. The ends were cut back, 3 bases at V and 5 bases at J, with 7 bases in the middle. Germline values: CDR1 PRHDT, CDR2 FYEKMQ (reference sequence). This CDR3 is built from 12 residues. CDR3 DNA sequence: TGTGCCAGCAGCTTTTTAGGTACTGAAGCTTTCTTT. Translating gives CASSFLGTEAFF.

This clonotype has ten or more counts. The DNA of the CDR3 is TGCAGCACGAGGGGAGGGTACGAGCAGTACTTC. It translates to CSTRGGYEQYF. This sequence joins TRBV20-1 and TRBJ2-7; the match to TRBD2 covers 7 bases. Germline loops: CDR1 DFQATT, CDR2 SNEGSKA (reference sequence). The CDR3 loop spans 11 amino acids.

In this sample, this clonotype turned up many times. The chain is built from TRBV2 and TRBJ1-4; unclear D gene. The V and J ends lost 3 bases and 8 bases respectively, with 7 bases between them. CDR1 and CDR2 from the germline V gene are SNHLY and FYNNEI. This CDR3 has 12 amino acids. CDR3 loop: CASSEAGEKLFF. CDR3 sequence (DNA): TGTGCCAGCAGTGAGGCGGGGGAAAAACTGTTTTTT.

Many counts were recorded for this clonotype. The rearrangement links TRBV5-1 to TRBJ1-1, with D maybe TRBD1 (6 bases). This CDR3 has 14 amino acids. Trimming took off 4 bases at V and 4 bases at J, with 14 bases between the two ends. Germline V gene data show CDR1 as SGHRS and CDR2 as YFSETQ. For the CDR3, the DNA is TGCGCCAGCAGCCGAGAGACAGGCCGCACTGAAGCTTTCTTT. It translates to CASSRETGRTEAFF.

This clonotype showed up many times. The CDR3 DNA follows: TGTGCCAGCAGTTCTCCGACTAGCGGGGGCGGTGAGACCCAGTACTTC. Amino acid sequence: CASSSPTSGGGETQYF. The rearrangement links TRBV11-1 to TRBJ2-5; 12 nucleotides agree with TRBD2. The CDR3 is 16 residues long. Trimming at V came to 6 bases and at J to 5 bases, leaving 10 bases not matched to a gene. Germline V gives CDR1 SGHAT, CDR2 FQDESV (reference sequence).

This clonotype was recorded many times. The chain recombines TRBV3-1 with TRBJ1-1; D unclear. CDR3 length: 13 amino acids. Germline-derived CDR1 and CDR2 are LGHDT and YNNKEL (reference sequence). V was shortened by 5 bases and J by 4 bases, with 11 bases between the two germline ends. The CDR3 bases are TGTGCCAGCAGCTTTCAATCCAGCACTGAAGCTTTCTTT. Translation gives CASSFQSSTEAFF.

In the case of this clonotype: Sequence at one end of the junction differs from germline and may be a read error. The chain joins TRBV12-3 or TRBV12-4 to TRBJ1-1; 7 bases align to TRBD1. This CDR3 has 14 amino acids. The CDR3 loop reads CASSPGQRNAEAFF. The CDR3 nucleotides read TGTGCCAGCAGCCCGGGACAGAGGAACGCTGAAGCTTTCTTT.

This clonotype was observed at least ten times. This chain uses TRBV7-9 with TRBJ2-3; the D is unclear. Trimming shortened V by 1 base and J by 4 bases, and 9 bases separated the two germline ends. Germline-derived CDR1 and CDR2 are SEHNR and FQNEAQ (reference sequence). CDR3 length: 14 amino acids. This CDR3 reads CASSLVAVSDTQYF. The CDR3 DNA follows: TGTGCCAGCAGCTTAGTAGCTGTATCAGATACGCAGTATTTT.

This clonotype was detected ten times or more. CDR3 sequence reads: CSAWGDGETQYF. The CDR3 DNA reads TGCAGTGCCTGGGGGGACGGAGAGACCCAGTACTTC. The rearrangement uses TRBV20-1 and TRBJ2-5, with D perhaps TRBD2 (6 bases). V was trimmed by 6 bases and J by 4 bases, leaving 12 bases between them. The CDR3 sequence is 12 residues long. CDR1 and CDR2 from the germline V gene are DFQATT and SNEGSKA (reference sequence).

This clonotype came up many times. V is TRBV20-1 and J is TRBJ2-7; D perhaps matches TRBD2 (6 bases). There are 14 residues in the CDR3. Germline assignment: CDR1 DFQATT and CDR2 SNEGSKA (reference sequence). The V gene lost 5 bases and the J gene lost 3 bases, with 17 bases spanning the gap. CDR3 in DNA: TGCAGTGCTTTACTCACTGGGCGGGACTACGAGCAGTACTTC. It codes for CSALLTGRDYEQYF.

This clonotype showed up just a few times. The chain employs TRBV7-2 and TRBJ2-1, with no clear D. The germline V and J ends were trimmed by 1 base and 4 bases, with 8 bases remaining between them. CDR3 length: 14 amino acids. From germline, CDR1 is SGHTA and CDR2 FQGNSA. The CDR3 sequence: CASSLVGRYNEQFF. The CDR3 nucleotides are TGTGCCAGCAGCTTAGTTGGCAGGTACAATGAGCAGTTCTTC.

This clonotype was recorded at least ten times. The V and J genes are TRBV5-1 and TRBJ2-2; D may be TRBD2 (5 bases). The CDR3 sequence is 18 residues long. Trimming cost V 4 bases and J 7 bases, with 26 bases left between them. Germline V gene sequence: CDR1 SGHRS, CDR2 YFSETQ. CDR3 in amino acids: CASSLTSQLVRLGGELFF. The CDR3, as DNA: TGCGCCAGCAGCCTCACATCACAACTAGTGAGGCTGGGCGGGGAGCTGTTTTTT. The complete variable domain, with remaining parts taken from reference TRBV5-1 and TRBJ2-2, reads KAGVTQTPRYLIKTRGQQVTLSCSPISGHRSVSWYQQTPGQGLQFLFEYFSETQRNKGNFPGRFSGRQFSNSRSEMNVSTLELGDSALYLCASSLTSQLVRLGGELFFGEGSRLTVL.

In this sample, this clonotype turned up many times. The chain is built from TRBV28 and TRBJ1-5; 7 bases match TRBD1. Germline V gene lookup returns CDR1 MDHEN and CDR2 SYDVKM. V was pared by 6 bases and J by 7 bases, with 12 bases of the junction left unmatched. The CDR3 sequence is 15 residues long. The CDR3 DNA reads as TGTGCCAGCAGATTCCGGGACAGCCTAAGGCAGCCCCAGCATTTT. Protein product: CASRFRDSLRQPQHF.

This chain joins TRBV20-1 and TRBJ1-3; a possible D gene is TRBD1 (6 bases). Trimming left V 5 bases short and J 3 bases short, with 11 bases between. Per germline, CDR1 DFQATT and CDR2 SNEGSKA (reference sequence). The CDR3 runs 13 residues. The CDR3 protein is CSALRQDGNTIYF. The DNA of the CDR3 is TGCAGTGCTCTCCGACAGGATGGAAACACCATATATTTT.

This clonotype was counted ten times or more. The chain recombines TRBV5-1 with TRBJ1-1; D perhaps matches TRBD1 (6 bases). Looked up from germline, CDR1 is SGHRS and CDR2 is YFSETQ. The CDR3 length is 15 residues. Trimming took off 2 bases at V and 3 bases at J, with 14 bases between the two ends. Here the CDR3 reads CASSFNRVADTEAFF. The CDR3 DNA sequence: TGCGCCAGCAGCTTTAACAGGGTGGCGGACACTGAAGCTTTCTTT.

At least ten counts were recorded for this clonotype. The V and J genes are TRBV20-1 and TRBJ2-3; 10 bases line up with TRBD2. Germline V CDR1 and CDR2: DFQATT, SNEGSKA (reference sequence). The CDR3 runs to 14 residues. Trimming took 5 bases from V and 5 from J; bases not matched to a gene: 7. The CDR3: CSAFPGLAQDTQYF. CDR3 sequence (DNA): TGCAGTGCTTTCCCGGGACTAGCGCAAGATACGCAGTATTTT.

The sample holds many counts of this clonotype. The V and J genes are TRBV3-1 and TRBJ2-1; tentatively, D is TRBD1 or TRBD2 (5 bases each). The length of the CDR3 is 12 residues. V was trimmed by 1 base and J by 9 bases, leaving 7 bases between them. The germline CDR1 and CDR2 sequences are LGHDT and YNNKEL (reference sequence). CDR3 residues: CASSQAGTEQFF. CDR3 in DNA: TGTGCCAGCAGCCAAGCTGGGACTGAGCAGTTCTTC.

This clonotype has a count of ten or more. This chain connects TRBV28 to TRBJ1-1; D is possibly TRBD1 (6 bases). The germline gives CDR1 MDHEN, CDR2 SYDVKM. This CDR3 spans 15 amino acids. Trimming pared 1 base from V and 7 bases from J, leaving 16 bases between. The CDR3 spells CASSLSGQPNDEAFF. CDR3 DNA: TGTGCCAGCAGTTTATCGGGACAACCTAACGATGAAGCTTTCTTT.